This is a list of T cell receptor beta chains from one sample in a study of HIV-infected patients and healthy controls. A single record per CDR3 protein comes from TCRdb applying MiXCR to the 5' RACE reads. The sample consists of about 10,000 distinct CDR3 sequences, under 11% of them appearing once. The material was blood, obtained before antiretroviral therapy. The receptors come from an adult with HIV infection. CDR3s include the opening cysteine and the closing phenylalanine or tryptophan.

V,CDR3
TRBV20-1,CSARDPGGLYEQYF
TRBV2,CASSQGRYGYTF
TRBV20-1,CSAHPASGGAGEQFF
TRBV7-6,CASSLQTESYNEQFF
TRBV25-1,CASTAIGELFF
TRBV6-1,CASSERTSVYTDTQYF
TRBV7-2,CASSLAGVSQPQHF
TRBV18,CASSPLAGGHNEQFF
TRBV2,CASSESGAGANVLTF
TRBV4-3,CASSPPGGLTPGELFF
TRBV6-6,CASSPVPESGEKLFF
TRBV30,CAWRHNATGFYEQYF
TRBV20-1,CSAWIPNLAGGPRYNEQFF
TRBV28,CASSLGSPDTQYF
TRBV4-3,CASSQSVTSDTQYF
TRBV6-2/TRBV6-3,CASRPGQVVDTEQFF
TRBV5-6,CASSLDGTSGTPFQETQYF
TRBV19,CAPSGGGVFETQYF
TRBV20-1,CSARSGQGDTEAFF
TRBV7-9,CASSLKIPNTEAFF
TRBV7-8,CASSLNYLGRSSYNEQFF
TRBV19,CASSIMEMQPQHF